The entry below gives a single T cell receptor beta chain sequence along with its context. No antigen is known for it. The sample belongs to a study of cytomegalovirus exposure and HLA in healthy donors. Study background: A subsequent analysis stated that the 120 or so validation repertoires were run on the same platform as the roughly 670 first-cohort repertoires. Regarding the study as a whole: Cytomegalovirus status was reportedly diagnosed by the classifier with high specificity and sensitivity. Among TCR beta chains, those listed as cytomegalovirus-associated numbered about 160.

The donors were part of the validation cohort of 100 to 150 subjects. That cohort was separate from the first cohort, which comprised about 670 subjects. TCRdb's table, derived via immunoSEQ multiplex PCR, lists solely in-frame clones and lacks some. The data hold about 140,000 clones, with about 94% observed a single time. Looked up from germline, CDR1 is MNHEY and CDR2 is SMNVEV (reference sequence). Trimming removed 3 bases from V and 0 bases from J, with 5 bases in between. This CDR3 region has 13 residues. The sample comprised PBMCs. V is TRBV27 and J is TRBJ1-1; D gene ambiguous. The receptor comes from a man younger than 35 in good health and CMV-seropositive. The chain's CDR3 is CASSLSVNTEAFF. Written as DNA, the CDR3 is TGTGCCAGCAGTTTGAGTGTGAACACTGAAGCTTTCTTT.